This is a list of T cell receptor beta chains from one sample in a study of shared clonotypes between healthy human individuals. Repertoires were generated with immunoSEQ multiplex PCR, while TCRdb's copy carries only in-frame clones and drops some. The repertoire includes roughly 2 million clones, approximately 94% of them detected once, and about 1.1% sits in the top ten. The sample comprised naive CD8+ T cells sorted from blood. The receptor set was obtained from a man aged 18 to 30 in good health. Both conserved end residues are part of each CDR3. The order of the fields is clone size, D gene, V gene, J gene, CDR3 protein, CDR3 DNA. A D gene is named only where the DNA matches it firmly. Rows give clone size only sometimes, using once, few, many, or a class for an expanded clone.

abundance: .
d_gene: TRBD2
v_gene: TRBV4-2
j_gene: TRBJ2-7
CDR3aa: CASGGGIADSYEQYF
CDR3nt: TGTGCCAGCGGCGGGGGGATAGCGGATAGTTACGAGCAGTACTTC

abundance: .
d_gene: TRBD2
v_gene: TRBV4-1
j_gene: TRBJ2-7
CDR3aa: CASSQASGSLGEQYF
CDR3nt: TGCGCCAGCAGCCAAGCTAGCGGGAGTCTCGGCGAGCAGTACTTC

abundance: .
d_gene: .
v_gene: TRBV29-1
j_gene: TRBJ2-7
CDR3aa: CSAEGDEQYF
CDR3nt: TGCAGCGCAGAGGGAGACGAGCAGTACTTC

abundance: .
d_gene: TRBD1
v_gene: TRBV7-9
j_gene: TRBJ1-2
CDR3aa: CASSLVGTGASFVYGYTF
CDR3nt: TGTGCCAGCAGCTTAGTCGGGACAGGGGCTTCCTTTGTCTATGGCTACACCTTC

abundance: .
d_gene: .
v_gene: TRBV9
j_gene: TRBJ2-5
CDR3aa: CASSVGQALRETQYF
CDR3nt: TGTGCCAGCAGCGTAGGACAGGCCCTAAGGGAGACCCAGTACTTC

abundance: .
d_gene: .
v_gene: TRBV7-9
j_gene: TRBJ1-3
CDR3aa: CASSPRLFDGNTIYF
CDR3nt: TGTGCCAGCAGCCCCCGGCTTTTCGACGGAAACACCATATATTTT

abundance: .
d_gene: .
v_gene: TRBV5-6
j_gene: TRBJ1-1
CDR3aa: CASSLVAGMNTEAFF
CDR3nt: TGTGCCAGCAGCTTGGTCGCCGGGATGAACACTGAAGCTTTCTTT

abundance: once
d_gene: .
v_gene: TRBV7-2
j_gene: TRBJ2-5
CDR3aa: CASSPEDGSRDPVLSQYF
CDR3nt: TGTGCCAGCAGCCCGGAAGACGGATCAAGAGACCCAGTACTTTCACAGTACTTC

abundance: once
d_gene: .
v_gene: TRBV27
j_gene: TRBJ1-6
CDR3aa: CASSLASVRGLGDSPLHF
CDR3nt: TGTGCCAGCAGTTTAGCATCGGTTAGGGGCTTGGGGGATTCACCCCTCCACTTT

abundance: .
d_gene: TRBD2
v_gene: TRBV6-6
j_gene: TRBJ2-2
CDR3aa: CASSRLAGGPTGELFF
CDR3nt: TGTGCCAGCAGCCGACTAGCGGGAGGCCCCACCGGGGAGCTGTTTTTT

abundance: .
d_gene: TRBD1
v_gene: TRBV19
j_gene: TRBJ1-5
CDR3aa: CASSILGTGVNQPQHF
CDR3nt: TGTGCCAGTAGTATTCTAGGGACAGGAGTCAATCAGCCCCAGCATTTT

abundance: .
d_gene: .
v_gene: TRBV19
j_gene: TRBJ2-7
CDR3aa: CASSPLYTFTYEQYF
CDR3nt: TGTGCCAGTAGCCCCCTCTACACTTTTACCTACGAGCAGTACTTC

abundance: .
d_gene: .
v_gene: TRBV7-9
j_gene: TRBJ1-1
CDR3aa: CASRQNTEAFF
CDR3nt: TGTGCCAGCAGGCAAAACACTGAAGCTTTCTTT

abundance: .
d_gene: .
v_gene: TRBV29-1
j_gene: TRBJ1-1
CDR3aa: CSVEDLGGGTEAFF
CDR3nt: TGCAGCGTTGAAGATCTCGGGGGTGGTACTGAAGCTTTCTTT

abundance: .
d_gene: TRBD1
v_gene: TRBV29-1
j_gene: TRBJ1-1
CDR3aa: CSARDRGYTEAFF
CDR3nt: TGCAGCGCGAGGGACAGGGGTTACACTGAAGCTTTCTTT

abundance: .
d_gene: TRBD1
v_gene: TRBV4-1
j_gene: TRBJ1-1
CDR3aa: CASSHRDREEGEAFF
CDR3nt: TGCGCCAGCAGCCATCGGGACAGGGAGGAGGGTGAAGCTTTCTTT

abundance: .
d_gene: TRBD2
v_gene: TRBV7-9
j_gene: TRBJ2-3
CDR3aa: CASSLPRAGEDTDTQYF
CDR3nt: TGTGCCAGCAGCTTACCAAGAGCGGGAGAGGACACAGATACGCAGTATTTT

abundance: .
d_gene: .
v_gene: TRBV2
j_gene: TRBJ2-7
CDR3aa: CASAPLVYEQYF
CDR3nt: TGTGCCAGCGCCCCGTTGGTATACGAGCAGTACTTC

abundance: .
d_gene: .
v_gene: TRBV15
j_gene: TRBJ1-2
CDR3aa: CATSPTETNYGYTF
CDR3nt: TGTGCCACCAGCCCGACAGAAACTAACTATGGCTACACCTTC

abundance: .
d_gene: TRBD1
v_gene: TRBV27
j_gene: TRBJ2-5
CDR3aa: CASRTYGTDSQETQYF
CDR3nt: TGTGCCAGCAGGACGTACGGGACAGACAGTCAAGAGACCCAGTACTTC

abundance: .
d_gene: TRBD1
v_gene: TRBV27
j_gene: TRBJ1-2
CDR3aa: CASSFLATGTGGAYGYTF
CDR3nt: TGTGCCAGCAGTTTTCTCGCTACCGGGACAGGGGGCGCCTATGGCTACACCTTC

abundance: .
d_gene: .
v_gene: TRBV2
j_gene: TRBJ1-1
CDR3aa: CASGTRTEAFF
CDR3nt: TGTGCCAGCGGGACGAGAACTGAAGCTTTCTTT

abundance: .
d_gene: TRBD1
v_gene: TRBV7-6
j_gene: TRBJ2-3
CDR3aa: CASSPDRGPTDTQYF
CDR3nt: TGTGCCAGCAGCCCTGACAGGGGGCCCACAGATACGCAGTATTTT

abundance: .
d_gene: .
v_gene: TRBV19
j_gene: TRBJ1-1
CDR3aa: CASSIISRDLNTEAFF
CDR3nt: TGTGCCAGTAGTATTATCTCGCGGGACCTGAACACTGAAGCTTTCTTT

abundance: .
d_gene: .
v_gene: TRBV6-5
j_gene: TRBJ1-2
CDR3aa: CASSPDGAHRGYTF
CDR3nt: TGTGCCAGCAGTCCGGACGGAGCCCATCGTGGCTACACCTTC

abundance: .
d_gene: .
v_gene: TRBV4-1
j_gene: TRBJ2-6
CDR3aa: CASSQERSSGANVLTF
CDR3nt: TGCGCCAGCAGCCAAGAACGGAGTTCTGGGGCCAACGTCCTGACTTTC

abundance: .
d_gene: .
v_gene: TRBV5-4
j_gene: TRBJ2-1
CDR3aa: CASSDRAGGVFGNEQFF
CDR3nt: TGTGCCAGCAGCGACCGGGCAGGGGGGGTTTTTGGCAATGAGCAGTTCTTC

abundance: .
d_gene: .
v_gene: TRBV5-4
j_gene: TRBJ2-7
CDR3aa: CASSLSANEQYF
CDR3nt: TGTGCCAGCAGCTTGTCCGCTAACGAGCAGTACTTC

abundance: .
d_gene: .
v_gene: TRBV4-1
j_gene: TRBJ2-7
CDR3aa: CASSQGAQGLSYEQYF
CDR3nt: TGCGCCAGCAGCCAAGGGGCCCAGGGGCTTTCCTACGAGCAGTACTTC

abundance: once
d_gene: .
v_gene: TRBV27
j_gene: TRBJ2-7
CDR3aa: CASSPLRRDEQYF
CDR3nt: TGTGCCAGCAGTCCCCTGAGAAGGGACGAGCAGTACTTC

abundance: .
d_gene: TRBD2
v_gene: TRBV11-2
j_gene: TRBJ2-3
CDR3aa: CASSLGLAGDTQYF
CDR3nt: TGTGCCAGCAGCTTGGGACTAGCGGGAGATACGCAGTATTTT

abundance: .
d_gene: .
v_gene: TRBV9
j_gene: TRBJ2-7
CDR3aa: CASSVDWGEQYF
CDR3nt: TGTGCCAGCAGCGTAGATTGGGGCGAGCAGTACTTC

abundance: .
d_gene: .
v_gene: TRBV4-3
j_gene: TRBJ2-3
CDR3aa: CASSQDPDWRWLDTQYF
CDR3nt: TGCGCCAGCAGCCAAGATCCCGACTGGAGGTGGTTAGATACGCAGTATTTT

abundance: .
d_gene: .
v_gene: TRBV27
j_gene: TRBJ1-1
CDR3aa: CASNLKGGATEAFF
CDR3nt: TGTGCCAGCAACCTCAAAGGGGGGGCAACTGAAGCTTTCTTT

abundance: .
d_gene: .
v_gene: TRBV13
j_gene: TRBJ2-3
CDR3aa: CASSVLRDTQYF
CDR3nt: TGTGCCAGCAGCGTACTCCGAGACACGCAGTATTTT

abundance: .
d_gene: .
v_gene: TRBV27
j_gene: TRBJ1-1
CDR3aa: CASSLSPGGTEAFF
CDR3nt: TGTGCCAGCAGTTTATCCCCCGGAGGGACTGAAGCTTTCTTT

abundance: once
d_gene: TRBD2
v_gene: TRBV5-4
j_gene: TRBJ2-7
CDR3aa: CASSSGTSGAYEQYF
CDR3nt: TGTGCCAGCAGCTCCGGGACTAGCGGGGCCTACGAGCAGTACTTC

abundance: .
d_gene: .
v_gene: TRBV15
j_gene: TRBJ2-7
CDR3aa: CATSVSAPSYEQYF
CDR3nt: TGTGCCACCAGCGTTAGCGCCCCCTCCTACGAGCAGTACTTC

abundance: once
d_gene: .
v_gene: TRBV15
j_gene: TRBJ1-4
CDR3aa: CATSRVSRVDEKLFF
CDR3nt: TGTGCCACCAGCAGAGTCTCGAGGGTGGATGAAAAACTGTTTTTT

abundance: .
d_gene: .
v_gene: TRBV11-2
j_gene: TRBJ2-3
CDR3aa: CASSLGRQFSTDTQYF
CDR3nt: TGTGCCAGCAGCTTAGGGCGACAGTTTAGCACAGATACGCAGTATTTT

abundance: .
d_gene: TRBD1
v_gene: TRBV7-4
j_gene: TRBJ1-5
CDR3aa: CASSLKIPLGTGKRGNQPQHF
CDR3nt: TGTGCCAGCAGCTTAAAGATCCCCCTAGGGACAGGGAAGAGGGGCAATCAGCCCCAGCATTTT

abundance: .
d_gene: .
v_gene: TRBV4-1
j_gene: TRBJ2-7
CDR3aa: CASSQMGLGIGSYEQYF
CDR3nt: TGCGCCAGCAGCCAGATGGGGTTAGGGATAGGCTCCTACGAGCAGTACTTC

abundance: .
d_gene: TRBD2
v_gene: TRBV19
j_gene: TRBJ2-1
CDR3aa: CASTQLGVGTTDNEQFF
CDR3nt: TGTGCCAGTACCCAACTAGGGGTAGGGACTACAGACAATGAGCAGTTCTTC

abundance: .
d_gene: .
v_gene: TRBV27
j_gene: TRBJ2-3
CDR3aa: CASSFSPTETQYF
CDR3nt: TGTGCCAGCAGTTTCTCCCCCACGGAAACGCAGTATTTT

abundance: .
d_gene: TRBD2
v_gene: TRBV10-1
j_gene: TRBJ2-2
CDR3aa: CASSEVGLAGGRSGELFF
CDR3nt: TGCGCCAGCAGTGAGGTGGGACTAGCGGGGGGCCGGTCCGGGGAGCTGTTTTTT

abundance: .
d_gene: .
v_gene: TRBV6-5
j_gene: TRBJ2-2
CDR3aa: CASSYVEGNTGELFF
CDR3nt: TGTGCCAGCAGTTACGTGGAGGGGAACACCGGGGAGCTGTTTTTT

abundance: .
d_gene: TRBD1
v_gene: TRBV9
j_gene: TRBJ1-2
CDR3aa: CASSGTGTGGVGYTF
CDR3nt: TGTGCCAGCAGCGGGACTGGGACAGGGGGCGTGGGCTACACCTTC

abundance: few
d_gene: .
v_gene: TRBV5-1
j_gene: TRBJ2-1
CDR3aa: CASSLADEQFF
CDR3nt: TGCGCCAGCAGCTTGGCGGATGAGCAGTTCTTC

abundance: .
d_gene: TRBD1
v_gene: TRBV15
j_gene: TRBJ2-7
CDR3aa: CATSRERGQGFYEQYF
CDR3nt: TGTGCCACCAGCAGAGAGAGGGGACAGGGGTTCTACGAGCAGTACTTC

abundance: .
d_gene: TRBD1
v_gene: TRBV11-2
j_gene: TRBJ2-7
CDR3aa: CASSTDRGPVYEQYF
CDR3nt: TGTGCCAGCAGCACGGACAGGGGGCCGGTCTACGAGCAGTACTTC

abundance: .
d_gene: TRBD2
v_gene: TRBV27
j_gene: TRBJ2-7
CDR3aa: CASSLLAANYEQYF
CDR3nt: TGTGCCAGCAGTTTACTAGCGGCCAATTACGAGCAGTACTTC